This paragraph reports one TCR beta chain. The germline V gene has CDR1 SGHVS and CDR2 FNYEAQ. This CDR3 region has 13 residues. The data were taken from a study of CXCR3-negative and CXCR3-positive naive CD8 T cells. It was by 5' RACE with UMI labels that the TRB cDNA libraries were prepared. From its re-call of the 5' RACE reads, TCRdb lists each CDR3 protein once, without DNA. The sample table includes about 130,000 distinct CDR3 sequences. This TCR was recovered from a human donor in good health. Some clones in this sample may be carry-over from other donors' samples. The material sequenced was naive CXCR3- CD8+ T cells from blood. Subset in this sample: CD45RO-CCR7+CD27+CD95- naive CD8+ T cells lacking CXCR3 (TNR3-). The V call is TRBV7-6, the J call TRBJ1-4; TCRdb proposes TRBD1, but this gene call is untestable without DNA. CDR3 amino acids: CASSSTGAVTLFF. Complete variable domain (other parts from reference TRBV7-6 and TRBJ1-4): GAGVSQSPRYKVTKRGQDVALRCDPISGHVSLYWYRQALGQGPEFLTYFNYEAQQDKSGLPNDRFSAERPEGSISTLTIQRTEQRDSAMYRCASSSTGAVTLFFGSGTQLSVL.